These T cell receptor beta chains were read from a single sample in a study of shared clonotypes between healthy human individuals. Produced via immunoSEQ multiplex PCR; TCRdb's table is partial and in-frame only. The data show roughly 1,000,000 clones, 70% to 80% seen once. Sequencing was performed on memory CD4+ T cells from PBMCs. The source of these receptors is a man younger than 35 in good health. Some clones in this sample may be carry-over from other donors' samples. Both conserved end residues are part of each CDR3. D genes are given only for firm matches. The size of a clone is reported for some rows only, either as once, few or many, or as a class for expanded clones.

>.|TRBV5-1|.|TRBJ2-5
TGCGCCAGCAGCCACCGGGGCCGGGAGACCCAGTACTTC
CASSHRGRETQYF
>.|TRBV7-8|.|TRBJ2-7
TGTGCCAGCAGCCGAAGCACGGGCTCCTACGAGCAGTACTTC
CASSRSTGSYEQYF
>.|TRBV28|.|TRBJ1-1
TGTGCCAGCAGTTTGGGGGTACTGACTGAAGCTTTCTTT
CASSLGVLTEAFF
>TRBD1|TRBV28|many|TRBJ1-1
TGTGCCAGCAGTTTCGGGGACAGGCGTAACACTGAAGCTTTCTTT
CASSFGDRRNTEAFF
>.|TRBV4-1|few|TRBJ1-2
TGCGCCAGCAGCCAAGGAATAAGGGAAGGGGGCTATGGCTACACCTTC
CASSQGIREGGYGYTF
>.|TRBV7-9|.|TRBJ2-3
TGTGCCAGCAGCTTAATACAGACAGGTACAGATACGCAGTATTTT
CASSLIQTGTDTQYF
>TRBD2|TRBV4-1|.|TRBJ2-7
TGCGCCAGCAGCCAATGGGGGCTAGCGGGAGGGCCGAGTAAAGACTACGAGCAGTACTTC
CASSQWGLAGGPSKDYEQYF
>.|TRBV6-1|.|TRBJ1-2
TGTGCCAGCAGTGAAGGTTTTAGGACTGCATATGGCTACACCTTC
CASSEGFRTAYGYTF
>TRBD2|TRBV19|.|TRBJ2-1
TGTGCCAGTAGTATAGGGCTAGCGGGGATATACAATGAGCAGTTCTTC
CASSIGLAGIYNEQFF
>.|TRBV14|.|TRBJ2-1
TGTGCCAGCAGCCGCCCTGTGGGGAATGAGCAGTTCTTC
CASSRPVGNEQFF
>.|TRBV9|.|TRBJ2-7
TGTGCCAGCAGCGTGGGTCAGTCCAACTCCTACGAGCAGTACTTC
CASSVGQSNSYEQYF
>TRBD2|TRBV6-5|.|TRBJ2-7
TGTGCCAGCAGTTACTCGCTAGCGGGAGAGGACGAGCAGTACTTC
CASSYSLAGEDEQYF
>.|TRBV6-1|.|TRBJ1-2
TGTGCCAGCAGTGGCCGACAGTATGGCTACACCTTC
CASSGRQYGYTF
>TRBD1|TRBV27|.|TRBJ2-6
TGTGCCGTGTCCCGGCGGACAGGACACTCTGGGGCCAACGTCCTGACTTTC
CAVSRRTGHSGANVLTF
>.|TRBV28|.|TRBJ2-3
TGTGCCAGCAGTTTGGGCCGGAACACAGATACGCAGTATTTT
CASSLGRNTDTQYF
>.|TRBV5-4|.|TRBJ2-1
TGTGCCAGCAGCTTGAAAGGACTTGGGGATGAGCAGTTCTTC
CASSLKGLGDEQFF
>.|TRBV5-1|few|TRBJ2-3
TGCGCCAGCAGCTTGGAGGACGGAGATACGCAGTATTTT
CASSLEDGDTQYF
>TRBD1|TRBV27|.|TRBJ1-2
TGTGCCAGCAGTTCCCTGGGGACAGGGCTTAACTATGGCTACACCTTC
CASSSLGTGLNYGYTF
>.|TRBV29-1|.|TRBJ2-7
TGCAGCGTTGAAGATCGGATAGGGCGCGTCGAGCAGTACTTC
CSVEDRIGRVEQYF
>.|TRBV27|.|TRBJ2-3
TGTGCCAGCAGTTTACAGGGAGGGGGAGATACGCAGTATTTT
CASSLQGGGDTQYF
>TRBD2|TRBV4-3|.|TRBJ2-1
TGCGCCAGCAGCCCCAGGACTAGCGGGTACAATGAGCAGTTCTTC
CASSPRTSGYNEQFF
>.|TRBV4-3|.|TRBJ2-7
TGCGCCAGCAGCCAAGATCGAGGAGGGGACTACGAGCAGTACTTC
CASSQDRGGDYEQYF
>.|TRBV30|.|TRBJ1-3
TGTGCCTGGAGTGGCCGGGTACCAGGAAACACCATATATTTT
CAWSGRVPGNTIYF
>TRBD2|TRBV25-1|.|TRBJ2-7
TGTGCCAGCAGTAAGAGCGGGAGTGTATACGAGCAGTACTTC
CASSKSGSVYEQYF
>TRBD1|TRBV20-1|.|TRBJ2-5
TGCAGTGCTGAGGACAGGGAGACCCAGTACTTC
CSAEDRETQYF
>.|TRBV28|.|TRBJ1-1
TGTGCCAGCAGTTGGGGGGTAAATGAAGCTTTCTTT
CASSWGVNEAFF
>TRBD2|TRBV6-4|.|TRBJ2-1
TGTGCCAGCAGTGTTACTAGCGGGTACAATGAGCAGTTCTTC
CASSVTSGYNEQFF
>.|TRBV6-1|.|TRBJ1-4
TGTGCCAGCAGTGAAGGACAGGATGGGGGTGGAGAAAAACTGTTTTTT
CASSEGQDGGGEKLFF
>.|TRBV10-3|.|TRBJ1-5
TGTGCCATCAGTGAGGGGAAAAAGACCAATCAGCCCCAGCATTTT
CAISEGKKTNQPQHF
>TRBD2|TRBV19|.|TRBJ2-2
TGTGCCAGTAGTCTAAGCGGGGTCCTCGCCGGGGAGCTGTTTTTT
CASSLSGVLAGELFF
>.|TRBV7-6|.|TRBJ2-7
TGTGCCAGCAGCTTAGCCCCAGGGGTTGATTACGAGCAGTACTTC
CASSLAPGVDYEQYF
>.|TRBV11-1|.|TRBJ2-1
TGTGCCAGCAGCTTCGGGGGCCCGGTCAATGAGCAGTTCTTC
CASSFGGPVNEQFF
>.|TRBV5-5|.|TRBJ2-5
TGTGCCAGCATCTTAGGGACATCCACCGGGCAGACCCAGTACTTC
CASILGTSTGQTQYF
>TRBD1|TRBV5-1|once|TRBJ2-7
TGCGCCAGCAGCTCGGGACAGGGAAATTTCGAGCAGTACTTC
CASSSGQGNFEQYF
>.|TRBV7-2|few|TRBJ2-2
TGTGCCAGCAGCTTACGTGGATGGGGCACCGGGGAGCTGTTTTTT
CASSLRGWGTGELFF
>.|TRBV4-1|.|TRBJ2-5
TGCGCCAGCAGCCTCACTTGGGTGCGGGACGAGCCAGGGACCCAGTACTTC
CASSLTWVRDEPGTQYF
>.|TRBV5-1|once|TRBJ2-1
TGCGCCAGCAGCTTGCGGGAGACCTACAATGAGCAGTTCTTC
CASSLRETYNEQFF
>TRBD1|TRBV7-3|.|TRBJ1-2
TGTGCCAGCAGCTTCGGGACAGCCCTTGGCTACACCTTC
CASSFGTALGYTF
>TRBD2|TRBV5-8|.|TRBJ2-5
TGTGCCAGCAGCTTGATTAGGGCTAGCGGGAGAGAGACCCAGTACTTC
CASSLIRASGRETQYF
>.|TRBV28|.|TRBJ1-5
TGTGCCAGCAGTTTAGACGGGGCCCAGCATTTT
CASSLDGAQHF
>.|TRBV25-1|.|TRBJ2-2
TGTGCCAGCAACAGGGCTGGCGACACCGGGGAGCTGTTTTTT
CASNRAGDTGELFF
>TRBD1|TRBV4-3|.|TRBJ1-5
TGCGCCAGCAGCCGCTTTAGGGGGCAGGGGCAGCCCCAGCATTTT
CASSRFRGQGQPQHF
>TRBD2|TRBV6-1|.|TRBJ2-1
TGTGCCAGCAGTGAAGCGCTCCCCTCTAGCGGCCACACCTACAATGAGCAGTTCTTC
CASSEALPSSGHTYNEQFF
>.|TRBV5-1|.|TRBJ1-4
TGCGCCAGCAGCTTGCAGGGACCTGCAACTAATGAAAAACTGTTTTTT
CASSLQGPATNEKLFF